The TCR beta chain under discussion was sequenced for a study of regulatory dendritic cells for organ transplantation. Points from the study as a whole: Between individuals, the alloreactive memory CD8+ T cell pool differed considerably.

CFSE-labeled sorted T cells met regulatory or mature dendritic cells for around 5 days. Notes on this clone: Its antigen remains unidentified.

Trimming removed 3 bases from V and 1 base from J; junction bases left unmatched: 5. In germline, CDR1 is WNHNN, CDR2 SYGVQD (reference sequence). CDR3 length: 16 amino acids. Generated by immunoSEQ multiplex PCR, the TCRdb table keeps only in-frame clones and is missing some. The data show about 21,000 clones, roughly 87% seen once. The clonotype comes from a human donor in good health. Sequencing used naive CD4+ T cells from blood cultured with dendritic cells. The sample's subset: CD45RA+ naive T cells. The chain joins TRBV10-1 to TRBJ2-1, with 8 bases aligning to TRBD2. DNA of the CDR3: TGCGCCAGCAGTGAAAGCGGGAGCGAATCCTACAATGAGCAGTTCTTC. It translates to CASSESGSESYNEQFF.